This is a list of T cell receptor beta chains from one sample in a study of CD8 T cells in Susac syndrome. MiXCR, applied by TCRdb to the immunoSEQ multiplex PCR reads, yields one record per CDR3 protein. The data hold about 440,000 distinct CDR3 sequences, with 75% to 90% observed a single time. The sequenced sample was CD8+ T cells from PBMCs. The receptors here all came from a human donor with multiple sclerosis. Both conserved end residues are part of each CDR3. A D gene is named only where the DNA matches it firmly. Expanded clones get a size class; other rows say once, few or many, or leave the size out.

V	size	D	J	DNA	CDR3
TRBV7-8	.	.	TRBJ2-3	TGTGCCAGCAGCTTAGTAGCCGGGGTTAGCACAGATACGCAGTATTTT	CASSLVAGVSTDTQYF
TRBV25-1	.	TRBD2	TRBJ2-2	TGTGCCAGCAGTGAATGGGGGACTAGTGACACCGGGGAGCTGTTTTTT	CASSEWGTSDTGELFF
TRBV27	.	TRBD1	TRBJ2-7	TGTGCCAGCAGTACCCGATCCGGGACAGGGGCCTACGAGCAGTACTTC	CASSTRSGTGAYEQYF
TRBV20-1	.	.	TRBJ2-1	TGCAGTGCCCTAGGGGGAGGGACCTACAATGAGCAGTTCTTC	CSALGGGTYNEQFF
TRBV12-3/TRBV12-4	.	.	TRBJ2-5	TGTGCCAGCAGACGCCGGACAGACCAAGAGACCCAGTACTTC	CASRRRTDQETQYF
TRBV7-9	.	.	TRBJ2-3	TGTGCCAGCAGCCCGGGCAGAAACACAGATACGCAGTATTTT	CASSPGRNTDTQYF
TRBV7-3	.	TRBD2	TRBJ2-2	TGTGCCAGCAGCTCCCTAGCGGGGAACACCGGGGAGCTGTTTTTT	CASSSLAGNTGELFF
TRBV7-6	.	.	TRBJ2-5	TGTGCCAGCAGCTTAGGGGTAGTAGAGGAGACCCAGTACTTC	CASSLGVVEETQYF
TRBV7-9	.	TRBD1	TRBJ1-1	TGTGCCAGCAGCAAGACAGGGAGGGAGAACACTGAAGCTTTCTTT	CASSKTGRENTEAFF
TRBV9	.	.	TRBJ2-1	TGTGCCAGCTCCGGCCCTGGGGAGCAGTTCTTC	CASSGPGEQFF
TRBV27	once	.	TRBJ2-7	TGTGCCAGCAGTTTCACTACAGGCGAGCAGTACTTC	CASSFTTGEQYF
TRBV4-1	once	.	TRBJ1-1	TGCGCCAGCAGCCAAGTGACGGGATTTGAAGCTTTCTTT	CASSQVTGFEAFF
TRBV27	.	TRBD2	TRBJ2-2	TGTGCCAGCAGGGGGGGACTAGCGGTCGGGGAGCTGTTTTTT	CASRGGLAVGELFF
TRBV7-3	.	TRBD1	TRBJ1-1	TGTGCCAGCAGCTCCGGGACAGGTCACGAAGCTTTCTTT	CASSSGTGHEAFF
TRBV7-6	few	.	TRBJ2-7	TGTGCCACGGGACCGGGGGCTAACTCCTACGAGCAGTACTTC	CATGPGANSYEQYF
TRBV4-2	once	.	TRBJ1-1	TGTGCCAGCGGCCAAGATTCCGACTACAGCGCCTACACTGAAGCTTTCTTT	CASGQDSDYSAYTEAFF
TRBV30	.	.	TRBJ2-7	TGTGCCTGGAGTCCTCTGGGGGGGCACGACGAGCAGTACTTC	CAWSPLGGHDEQYF
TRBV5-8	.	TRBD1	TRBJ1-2	TGTGCCAGCAGCTTGGCGTGGACAGGGGCTTTCGGCTACACCTTC	CASSLAWTGAFGYTF
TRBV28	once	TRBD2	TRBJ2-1	TGTGCCAGCAGTTTCTTAGCGGGAGGTTTGAATGAGCAGTTCTTC	CASSFLAGGLNEQFF
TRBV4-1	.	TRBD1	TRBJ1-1	TGCGCCAGCAGCCAAGAGGGACAGGCTGAAGCTTTCTTT	CASSQEGQAEAFF
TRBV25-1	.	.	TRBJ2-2	TGTGCCAGCAGTGATGGATACGCGAACACCGGGGAGCTGTTTTTT	CASSDGYANTGELFF
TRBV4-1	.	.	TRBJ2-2	TGCGCCAGCAGCCTGCCCCCGATGGGGGTAGACACCGGGGAGCTGTTTTTT	CASSLPPMGVDTGELFF
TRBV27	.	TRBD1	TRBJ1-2	TGTGCCAGCAGTCTGACAGGGTCCGACTATGGCTACACCTTC	CASSLTGSDYGYTF
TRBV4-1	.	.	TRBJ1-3	TGCGCCAGCAGCCTCAGCTCAGGGGCTGGAAACACCATATATTTT	CASSLSSGAGNTIYF
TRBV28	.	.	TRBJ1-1	TGTGCCAGCAGTTACAGTGTTACAGGGTTGAACACTGAAGCTTTCTTT	CASSYSVTGLNTEAFF
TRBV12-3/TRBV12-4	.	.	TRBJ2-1	TGTGCCACTAGAAGTGGGGGGACCAATGAGCAGTTCTTC	CATRSGGTNEQFF
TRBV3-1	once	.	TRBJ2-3	TGTGCCAGCAGCCAAGATATTACAGATACGCAGTATTTT	CASSQDITDTQYF
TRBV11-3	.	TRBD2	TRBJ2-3	TGTGCCAGCAGCTTAGCCCTCGGCGGGGGTGACACCACAGATACGCAGTATTTT	CASSLALGGGDTTDTQYF
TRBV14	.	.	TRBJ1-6	TGTGCCAGCAGCCAAGTGGTGAATTCACCCCTCCACTTT	CASSQVVNSPLHF
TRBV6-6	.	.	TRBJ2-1	TGTGCCAGCAGTGGGTCTCACAATGAGCAGTTCTTC	CASSGSHNEQFF
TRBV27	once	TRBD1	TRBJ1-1	TGTGCCAGCAGTCGACAGGGGTCGACTGAAGCTTTCTTT	CASSRQGSTEAFF
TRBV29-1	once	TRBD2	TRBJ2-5	TGCAGCGTTGAACTGCGGGAGGACTCCCAAGAGACCCAGTACTTC	CSVELREDSQETQYF